This section outlines one TCR beta chain sequence together with its context. Its antigen is as yet unknown. A split of CD4+ cells into CD45RA+ naive and CD45RA-negative memory subsets was performed. This record comes from a study of shared clonotypes between healthy human individuals. Overall study results and limits: Estimated richness values were generally larger in naive subsets than in memory subsets.

It was 150 to 200 ng DNA, some 30,000 T cell genomes, that sorted-subset replicate PCRs used. Repertoires were generated with immunoSEQ multiplex PCR, while TCRdb's copy carries only in-frame clones and drops some. Here the sample spans around 1,100,000 clones, roughly 80% being singletons. CDR3 size: 14 residues. V was cut by 7 bases and J by 2 bases, with 15 bases left in between. CDR1 is MNHNY, CDR2 SVGAGI, per germline (reference sequence). The receptor's source is a man aged 18-30 years in good health. Some clones in this sample may be carry-over from other donors' samples. The V call is TRBV6-6, the J call TRBJ2-7; possibly TRBD2 for D (5 bases). The specimen sequenced was memory CD4+ T cells from PBMCs. Stated subset: CD45RA-negative fraction. The CDR3 spells CASTPMGAPYEQYF. The CDR3 coding sequence is TGTGCCAGCACACCAATGGGAGCCCCCTACGAGCAGTACTTC.